This T cell receptor beta chain was sequenced for a study of blood T cell repertoires in COVID-19. Study-level background: Collection of acute and convalescent COVID-19 samples took place in the United States, Italy and Spain. PBMCs, B-cell-depleted T cells, or T cells provided the cDNA or gDNA that made up the material.

V was pared by 10 bases and J by 7 bases, with 16 bases between. Per the germline V gene, CDR1 is MNHNY and CDR2 is SVGAGI (reference sequence). This CDR3 has 12 amino acids. In the original workflow: Amplification of reference gene primers was used by the study to estimate nucleated cell counts. Generated by immunoSEQ multiplex PCR, the TCRdb table keeps only in-frame clones and is missing some. That table is the source of V, J and clone size, and D and trimming were worked out from the DNA. The repertoire holds about 68,000 clones, with roughly 87% as singletons. The sequence came from a man in his forties or fifties with active COVID-19. The sample was peripheral blood. The rearrangement links TRBV6-6 to TRBJ1-1; D might be TRBD1 (6 bases). The CDR3 nucleotides are TGTGCCACCGGACAGTCCCTGGGTGAAGCTTTCTTT. Protein sequence: CATGQSLGEAFF.